This T cell receptor (beta chain) was sequenced in a study of T cell repertoires in cytomegalovirus infection. Study context: Matching HLA type and CMV infection were both indicated by public TCR beta signatures. General study results and limits: Cumulative frequency (of public TCR beta family members) identified carriers of CMV plus the relevant HLA. HLA-C-restricted CMV clonotypes gave the most frequent clonotype in two of eight donors.

MiXCR was run by TCRdb on the reads, yielding one entry per CDR3 protein. The table lists approximately 500,000 distinct CDR3 sequences, 15% to 20% of them singletons. There are many counts of this clonotype. The antigen is unknown. The germline gives CDR1 MNHNY, CDR2 SVGAGI (reference sequence). CDR3 length: 19 amino acids. Trimming took off 7 bases at V and 0 bases at J, with 25 bases between the two ends. The clonotype originates from a human donor in good health (CMV status not recorded). Some clones in this sample may be carry-over from other donors' samples. The sample was CD8+ T cells from PBMCs. The chain couples TRBV6-6 to TRBJ1-3; a possible D gene is TRBD1 (5 bases). The CDR3 DNA follows: TGTGCCAGCATCCTACTACCTTGGGCAGGGCCGGTCTCTGGAAACACCATATATTTT. Translation: CASILLPWAGPVSGNTIYF.